The 29 T cell receptor beta chains below come from one sample, sequenced in a study of T cell repertoires and HLA-DP antigens. Some clones are missing from TCRdb's copy, which holds only in-frame ones; the method was immunoSEQ multiplex PCR. This sample has some 120,000 clones; about 91% occur once, and the top ten carry around 0.25%. Their specific antigens are unknown. Sequenced input: CD4+ T cells from PBMCs. The origin of the receptors is a woman under 30 in good health and CMV-seronegative.

V gene TRBV9 combines with J gene TRBJ2-2; no firm D call. The V gene lost 0 bases and the J gene lost 2 bases, with 5 bases spanning the gap. The CDR3 sequence is 14 residues long. Germline CDR1 reads SGDLS; CDR2 reads YYNGEE. CDR3 residues: CASSVAPNTGELFF. CDR3 DNA: TGTGCCAGCAGCGTAGCTCCAAACACCGGGGAGCTGTTTTTT.

The V gene is TRBV25-1, the J gene TRBJ2-1; D is undetermined. Trimming took off 1 base at V and 7 bases at J, with 2 bases between the two ends. Germline V CDR1 and CDR2: MGHDK, SYGVNS. The CDR3 has 11 residues. CDR3 protein: CASSEFNEQFF. In DNA form, the CDR3 reads TGTGCCAGCAGTGAATTTAATGAGCAGTTCTTC.

The sample holds one count of this clone. The gene calls are TRBV28 and TRBJ1-4, with a weak D call TRBD1 (6 bases). The CDR3 length is 15 residues. The germline CDR1 and CDR2 sequences are MDHEN and SYDVKM. The germline V and J ends were trimmed by 3 bases and 3 bases, with 11 bases remaining between them. The CDR3 reads CASSFLEGANEKLFF. CDR3 DNA: TGTGCCAGCAGTTTCCTAGAGGGGGCTAATGAAAAACTGTTTTTT.

This chain connects TRBV4-3 to TRBJ1-2; TRBD1 matches at 10 bases. Trimming cost V 4 bases and J 3 bases; bases outside gene matches: 2. The CDR3 length is 14 residues. The germline CDR1 and CDR2 sequences are LGHNA and YSLEER. Written as DNA, the CDR3 is TGCGCCAGCAGCCGACAGGGGGCTGACTATGGCTACACCTTC. This sequence encodes CASSRQGADYGYTF.

This chain uses TRBV6-1 with TRBJ1-6; unclear D gene. This CDR3 is built from 18 residues. Germline V CDR1 and CDR2: MNHNS, SASEGT. V lost 1 base to trimming and J lost 0 bases, with 13 bases between them. CDR3 bases: TGTGCCAGCAGTGAAGACGGCCAAGGGAGCTCCTATAATTCACCCCTCCACTTT. The encoded protein is CASSEDGQGSSYNSPLHF.

This chain joins TRBV10-3 and TRBJ2-3, with 11 bases that match TRBD2. Germline V lookup: CDR1 ENHRY, CDR2 SYGVKD. This CDR3 is 16 amino acids long. Unmatched junction bases numbered 7, after V lost 6 bases and J lost 2 bases. CDR3 sequence: CAIRFGLAGITDTQYF. In nucleotides, the CDR3 is TGTGCCATCAGGTTCGGACTAGCGGGTATCACAGATACGCAGTATTTT.

The V and J genes are TRBV28 and TRBJ1-1; TRBD1 is a possible D gene (6 bases). Trimming pared 0 bases from V and 8 bases from J, leaving 13 bases between. The germline V gene encodes CDR1 MDHEN and CDR2 SYDVKM. CDR3 size: 14 residues. CDR3 in amino acids: CASSLWEKQGEAFF. The CDR3 region has the DNA TGTGCCAGCAGTTTATGGGAAAAACAGGGAGAAGCTTTCTTT.

The chain employs TRBV10-2 and TRBJ1-4, with D possibly TRBD1 on 5 matching bases. Germline V gene sequence: CDR1 WSHSY, CDR2 SAAADI. The length of the CDR3 is 14 residues. Trimming stripped 8 bases from V and 5 bases from J, with 15 bases between. The CDR3 sequence is CASGPGRRNEKLFF. The CDR3 DNA follows: TGCGCCAGCGGACCGGGACGGCGGAATGAAAAACTGTTTTTT.

This clone has just a few counts. The J gene is TRBJ1-5, the V gene TRBV2; the D is unclear. CDR3 length: 14 residues. V lost 3 bases and J 1 base, leaving 7 bases between the germline ends. The germline CDR1 and CDR2 sequences are SNHLY and FYNNEI. The CDR3 DNA follows: TGTGCCAGCAGTGATCGGTGGAGCAATCAGCCCCAGCATTTT. Amino acids: CASSDRWSNQPQHF.

The V gene is TRBV27, the J gene TRBJ1-6; D not certain. V lost 2 bases, J lost 6 bases, and 11 bases lay in between. CDR3 size: 15 residues. CDR1 and CDR2 (germline): MNHEY, SMNVEV (reference sequence). CDR3 residues: CASSLRAEPNSPLHF. The CDR3 DNA reads as TGTGCCAGCAGTTTAAGGGCGGAACCTAATTCACCCCTCCACTTT.

This chain uses TRBV28 with TRBJ2-1, with 14 bases matching TRBD2. This CDR3 is 17 amino acids long. V lost 4 bases, J lost 10 bases, and 12 bases stayed unmatched. Germline V gene sequence: CDR1 MDHEN, CDR2 SYDVKM. The chain's CDR3 is CASSSRLAGGLGLEQFF. For the CDR3, the DNA is TGTGCCAGCAGTTCCAGACTAGCGGGAGGGTTGGGGTTGGAGCAGTTCTTC.

This sequence joins TRBV10-2 and TRBJ2-1, with 11 bases lining up with TRBD2. The germline V gene has CDR1 WSHSY and CDR2 SAAADI. The CDR3 totals 15 residues. V was clipped by 6 bases and J by 2 bases; unmatched bases: 3. The CDR3 nucleotides are TGCGCCAGCAGCGAGGGACTAGCGGCCTACAATGAGCAGTTCTTC. Its translation is CASSEGLAAYNEQFF.

The CDR3 loop is CASSTRTGDWVYNEQFF. Here the CDR3 DNA reads TGTGCCAGCAGCACCCGGACAGGGGACTGGGTCTACAATGAGCAGTTCTTC. This rearrangement joins TRBV7-3 to TRBJ2-1; 9 bases map to TRBD1. The CDR3 totals 17 residues. J lost 3 bases, V lost 5 bases, and 11 bases had no gene match. The germline V gene encodes CDR1 SGHTA and CDR2 FQGTGA.

J is TRBJ1-5 and V is TRBV7-2; D perhaps matches TRBD1 (5 bases). Germline-derived CDR1 and CDR2 are SGHTA and FQGNSA. CDR3 size: 15 residues. V was cut by 4 bases and J by 0 bases, with 10 bases left in between. CDR3: CASSSGRNSNQPQHF. The DNA of the CDR3 is TGTGCCAGCAGCTCGGGACGGAATAGCAATCAGCCCCAGCATTTT.

The chain carries TRBV7-2 and TRBJ2-7; 7 bases are shared with TRBD2. The CDR3 extends over 17 amino acids. V lost 1 base to trimming and J lost 4 bases; unmatched junction nucleotides: 13. CDR1 is SGHTA and CDR2 is FQGNSA in the germline V gene. The CDR3 protein is CASSLVVASGIQYEQYF. The CDR3 bases are TGTGCCAGCAGCTTAGTCGTCGCTAGCGGAATTCAATACGAGCAGTACTTC.

V and J are TRBV7-9 and TRBJ2-7; TRBD1 aligns across 7 bases. CDR3 length: 15 amino acids. The trim removed 6 bases at V and 1 base at J, leaving 9 bases unmatched. Per germline, CDR1 SEHNR and CDR2 FQNEAQ (reference sequence). CDR3 loop: CASSPARQGSYEQYF. DNA of the CDR3: TGTGCCAGCAGTCCCGCGAGACAGGGATCCTACGAGCAGTACTTC.

V usage is TRBV19 and J usage is TRBJ1-2; TRBD1 is a possible D gene (6 bases). The germline gives CDR1 LNHDA, CDR2 SQIVND (reference sequence). This CDR3 has 15 amino acids. Deletions cut 7 bases from V and 2 bases from J, with 17 bases between. CDR3 in amino acids: CASTLRDRRNYGYTF. The DNA for the CDR3 is TGTGCCAGTACCCTCAGAGACAGGCGAAACTATGGCTACACCTTC. Full variable domain (missing parts from reference TRBV19 and TRBJ1-2): DGGITQSPKYLFRKEGQNVTLSCEQNLNHDAMYWYRQDPGQGLRLIYYSQIVNDFQKGDIAEGYSVSREKKESFPLTVTSAQKNPTAFYLCASTLRDRRNYGYTFGSGTRLTVV.

This clone was counted once. The chain links TRBV12-5 to TRBJ1-4; D gene unclear. The CDR3 runs to 16 residues. V was trimmed by 1 base and J by 6 bases, leaving 15 bases between them. CDR1 and CDR2 (germline): LGHNT, FRNRAP. CDR3 sequence: CASGLGMKKADEKLFF. CDR3 in DNA: TGTGCTAGTGGTTTGGGAATGAAGAAAGCGGATGAAAAACTGTTTTTT.

V and J are TRBV29-1 and TRBJ2-7; D not certain. CDR3 size: 13 residues. CDR1 is SQVTM, CDR2 ANQGSEA, per germline. The V end lost 2 bases, the J end lost 6 bases, and 14 bases lay between the germline ends. This CDR3 reads CSVERRLSGEQYF. CDR3 nucleotide sequence: TGCAGCGTTGAACGTCGACTTTCGGGCGAGCAGTACTTC.

This chain links TRBV5-1 with TRBJ2-1; TRBD2 is a possible D gene (6 bases). Per the germline V gene, CDR1 is SGHRS and CDR2 is YFSETQ. The V gene lost 3 bases and the J gene lost 0 bases, with 10 bases spanning the gap. This CDR3 has 15 residues. CDR3 sequence: CASSSIADSYNEQFF. The CDR3 DNA reads as TGCGCCAGCAGCTCCATAGCGGACTCCTACAATGAGCAGTTCTTC.

The chain couples TRBV27 to TRBJ2-1; 15 nucleotides align to TRBD2. The CDR3 runs 20 residues. Germline trimming cut 0 bases from V and 4 bases from J; bases unmatched to any gene: 10. Looked up from germline, CDR1 is MNHEY and CDR2 is SMNVEV (reference sequence). The CDR3 bases are TGTGCCAGCAGTTTATCCCTAGGACTAGCGGGAGGGGGCAAATACAATGAGCAGTTCTTC. It encodes CASSLSLGLAGGGKYNEQFF.

V and J are TRBV5-4 and TRBJ1-1; D uncertain. Trimming took 4 bases from V and 2 from J, leaving 15 bases between them. The CDR3 contains 15 residues. In germline, CDR1 is SGHNT, CDR2 YYREEE (reference sequence). CDR3 sequence reads: CASSERRVGNTEAFF. The CDR3 DNA reads TGTGCCAGCAGCGAACGGAGGGTAGGAAACACTGAAGCTTTCTTT.

The genes are TRBV28 and TRBJ1-2, with D perhaps matching TRBD1 (6 bases). Trimming pared 3 bases from V and 3 bases from J, leaving 20 bases between. Germline CDR1 reads MDHEN; CDR2 reads SYDVKM. The CDR3 sequence is 17 residues long. In DNA, the CDR3 is TGTGCCAGCAGTTTTCCGCGGGGGGGCAGGGAGGACTATGGCTACACCTTC. This encodes CASSFPRGGREDYGYTF.

The V and J genes are TRBV28 and TRBJ1-1; D possibly corresponds to TRBD1 (6 bases). Germline loops: CDR1 MDHEN, CDR2 SYDVKM. The length of the CDR3 is 14 residues. The germline V and J ends were trimmed by 6 bases and 5 bases, with 16 bases remaining between them. Here the CDR3 DNA reads TGTGCCAGCAGAGTTGATGGGGGGCGGACTGAAGCTTTCTTT. It encodes CASRVDGGRTEAFF.

The chain couples TRBV11-2 to TRBJ2-7, with 12 bases matching TRBD2. From germline, CDR1 is SGHAT and CDR2 FQNNGV. J lost 2 bases, V lost 0 bases, and 2 bases had no gene match. CDR3 length: 16 amino acids. The CDR3 region is CASSLDTSGRTYEQYF. CDR3 coding DNA: TGTGCCAGCAGCTTAGATACTAGCGGGAGGACCTACGAGCAGTACTTC.

The chain couples TRBV28 to TRBJ2-5, with D possibly being TRBD1 or TRBD2 (6 bases each). Germline loops: CDR1 MDHEN, CDR2 SYDVKM. V was pared by 2 bases and J by 7 bases, with 17 bases between. This CDR3 is 15 amino acids long. The chain's CDR3 is CASSLIHRDSGTQYF. The CDR3 bases are TGTGCCAGCAGTTTAATTCACAGGGACTCCGGGACCCAGTACTTC.

J is TRBJ1-6 and V is TRBV15; D may be TRBD1 (5 bases). The germline V gene encodes CDR1 LNHNV and CDR2 YYDKDF (reference sequence). This CDR3 spans 20 amino acids. Trimming cost V 6 bases and J 5 bases, with 29 bases left between them. The CDR3 region has the DNA TGTGCCACCAGGGGACGACCCGGGACTGATGAGCCCGGGGATAATTCACCCCTCCACTTT. This encodes CATRGRPGTDEPGDNSPLHF.

The chain joins TRBV6-5 to TRBJ1-3; D possibly corresponds to TRBD1 (6 bases). The CDR3 consists of 15 residues. Germline CDR1 reads MNHEY; CDR2 reads SVGAGI. V gave up 2 bases and J gave up 2 bases, with 10 bases separating them. This CDR3 is CASSYQGPTGNTIYF. The CDR3 nucleotides read TGTGCCAGCAGTTACCAGGGGCCCACTGGAAACACCATATATTTT.

This chain connects TRBV7-3 to TRBJ2-1, with D unclear. V lost 5 bases and J 1 base, leaving 6 bases between the germline ends. CDR1 and CDR2 from the germline V gene are SGHTA and FQGTGA. CDR3 length: 13 amino acids. The DNA for the CDR3 is TGTGCCAGCAGCCTAGAGTCCTACAATGAGCAGTTCTTC. It yields the protein CASSLESYNEQFF.